This T cell receptor (beta chain) was profiled in a study of shared clonotypes between healthy human individuals. On this clone itself: Its antigen is currently unknown.

Some clones are missing from TCRdb's copy, which holds only in-frame ones; the method was immunoSEQ multiplex PCR. The data show around 620,000 clones, with 85% to 95% seen just once and about 0.11% held by the top ten. CD8 cells regarded as naive lacked CD45RO, were positively chosen for CCR7, and omitted terminally differentiated effector memory CD45RA+ cells. Donors, healthy HIV-negative adults, lacked recent acute infections or vaccinations. Study-wide results and limits: Tissues were not sampled, only blood, and their repertoires likely differ. When naive CD4 clonotypes were compared across a few donors, 5% to 5.5% were shared.

This clonotype was obtained from a woman in her twenties or thirties in good health. The specimen was naive CD8+ T cells sorted from blood.

For the CDR3, the DNA is TGTGCCAGCAGCTTAGGCCGGATTGAGAAGCAGTACTTC. Its translation is CASSLGRIEKQYF. The gene calls are TRBV7-9 and TRBJ2-7; D gene uncertain. Germline CDR1 is SEHNR and CDR2 is FQNEAQ (reference sequence). V was cut by 1 base and J by 8 bases, with 12 bases left in between. The CDR3 covers 13 residues.